This T cell receptor beta chain was captured by sequencing in a study of T cells in Graves' hyperthyroidism and ophthalmopathy. Study summary: Blood was drawn when the patient was first diagnosed and still untreated.

A remark on this clonotype: The antigen is not known.

The study, taken as a whole, reports: Using 13 V-J features, a model discriminated ophthalmopathy from stable hyperthyroidism.

Trimming cost V 1 base and J 3 bases, with 16 bases left between them. CDR1 is SGHTA and CDR2 is FQGNSA in the germline V gene. The CDR3 totals 17 residues. Amplified regions were TCR beta CDR3 sequences from RNA transcripts. HTBI primers drove first-round RT-PCR of the TCR CDR3. MiXCR, run by TCRdb on the multiplex PCR reads, gives a single entry per CDR3 protein. Among over 500,000 distinct CDR3 sequences listed, more than 15% were seen once. The cohort's ophthalmopathy patients, a group with duration under 3 months, had a Clinical Activity Score of at least 3 and a NOSPECS grade of at least 4. This TCR derives from a woman under 30 with Graves' ophthalmopathy. Source material: blood. The chain employs TRBV7-2 and TRBJ2-4; the D gene could be TRBD1 or TRBD2 (5 bases each). CDR3 nucleotide sequence: TGTGCCAGCAGCTTAGACTGGGGGAACCTAGTCAAAAACATTCAGTACTTC. Its protein product is CASSLDWGNLVKNIQYF.